This TCR beta chain originates from a study of blood T cell repertoires in COVID-19. Overall study context: T cells, B-cell-depleted T cells, or PBMCs supplied cDNA or gDNA.

Libraries were prepared by immunoSEQ multiplex PCR; TCRdb keeps only in-frame clonotypes and omits some of them. This sample has about 180,000 clones, with about 91% found just once. CDR3 length: 13 residues. The V end was cut by 8 bases, the J end by 4 bases, with 15 bases between. The germline V gene has CDR1 MDHEN and CDR2 SYDVKM. This TCR derives from a woman aged 25-40 years with acute or convalescent COVID-19. The sequenced sample consisted of peripheral blood. The chain recombines TRBV28 with TRBJ2-7; D unresolved. CDR3 DNA: TGTGCCAGCGCAACAGCCGCCCCTTACGAGCAGTACTTC. This encodes CASATAAPYEQYF.